These 11 T cell receptor beta chains originate from one sample sequenced in a study of shared clonotypes between healthy human individuals. Method: immunoSEQ multiplex PCR; TCRdb's copy keeps in-frame clones and lacks some. The sample shows roughly 86,000 clones, around 68% of them seen only once. Material: memory CD8+ T cells sorted from blood. Sample subset: CD45RO+ cells pooled with CCR7-negative TemRA cells. The receptors come from a man aged 30 to 39 in good health.

This clone was detected once. The V call is TRBV28, the J call TRBJ2-7, with 10 bases that match TRBD2. The V gene's germline CDR1 is MDHEN and CDR2 SYDVKM. The CDR3 length is 14 residues. After removal of 5 bases from V and 0 bases from J, the junction contained 1 base not matched to a gene. The CDR3 DNA is TGTGCCAGCAGTGGACTAGCGGACTCCTACGAGCAGTACTTC. This gives the protein CASSGLADSYEQYF.

This clone was seen more than once but under ten times. This CDR3 is also generated by other DNA sequences in the sample. The CDR3 coding sequence is TGTGCCAGCATAAGCGGGACCTACAATGAGCAGTTCTTC. Its translation: CASISGTYNEQFF. The genes are TRBV28 and TRBJ2-1; 7 bases align to TRBD2. The CDR3 totals 13 residues. Germline lookup yields CDR1 MDHEN and CDR2 SYDVKM. V dropped 7 bases and J dropped 2; count of bases not matched to a gene: 2.

The V gene is TRBV4-1, the J gene TRBJ2-7; tentatively, D is TRBD1 (7 bases). V was clipped by 3 bases and J by 5 bases, with 20 bases between them. Looked up from germline, CDR1 is MGHRA and CDR2 is YSYEKL. The CDR3 consists of 16 residues. CDR3 region: CASSHSIRTGGDEQYF. The DNA for the CDR3 is TGCGCCAGCAGCCATTCGATTCGGACAGGCGGGGACGAGCAGTACTTC.

The chain recombines TRBV4-1 with TRBJ2-5; D remains ambiguous. V dropped 0 bases and J dropped 4 bases, with 9 bases sitting between them. Per germline, CDR1 MGHRA and CDR2 YSYEKL. This CDR3 has 14 amino acids. The CDR3 coding sequence is TGCGCCAGCAGCCAAGATGATTCCCCAGAGACCCAGTACTTC. Its protein is CASSQDDSPETQYF.

The CDR3 sequence is CASSLYGRAVGHAQYF. The CDR3 DNA reads as TGTGCCAGCAGCTTATACGGGCGGGCGGTGGGCCACGCGCAGTATTTT. The chain carries TRBV7-8 and TRBJ2-3; possible D gene TRBD2, 5 bases. With 2 bases removed from V and 10 bases from J, the gap between germline ends came to 22 bases. The CDR3 runs 16 residues. Germline-derived CDR1 and CDR2 are SGHVS and FQNEAQ.

The chain joins TRBV7-9 to TRBJ2-1; 7 positions match TRBD1. J lost 15 bases, V lost 1 base, and 6 bases had no gene match. Per the germline V gene, CDR1 is SEHNR and CDR2 is FQNEAQ (reference sequence). The CDR3 loop spans 12 amino acids. The CDR3 DNA reads as TGTGCCAGCAGCTTAGATCGGGCAGGGGGGTTCTTC. It encodes CASSLDRAGGFF.

This clone was seen at least ten times. The V call is TRBV6-1, the J call TRBJ1-1; D remains ambiguous. CDR3 length: 14 amino acids. Trimming took 2 bases from V and 5 from J, leaving 12 bases between them. Germline CDR1 and CDR2: MNHNS and SASEGT. The CDR3: CASSEPRRLTEAFF. The CDR3 DNA sequence: TGTGCCAGCAGTGAACCCAGGCGGCTTACTGAAGCTTTCTTT.

J is TRBJ2-7 and V is TRBV4-2; 7 nucleotides align to TRBD2. Germline-derived CDR1 and CDR2 are LGHNA and YNFKEQ. The CDR3 is 15 residues long. Trimming removed 1 base from V and 5 bases from J; junction bases left unmatched: 8. CDR3 DNA: TGTGCCAGCAGCCAAGTTTGGGCGGGAGCGAACGAGCAGTACTTC. Its protein product is CASSQVWAGANEQYF.

The chain has TRBV25-1 and TRBJ2-7, with 11 bases aligning to TRBD2. Trimming cost V 6 bases and J 5 bases; bases outside gene matches: 6. This CDR3 spans 14 amino acids. CDR1 MGHDK and CDR2 SYGVNS come from the germline V gene. The CDR3 DNA reads as TGTGCCAGCAGGACTAGCGGGACCTTAGACGAGCAGTACTTC. It encodes CASRTSGTLDEQYF.

The chain combines TRBV27 with TRBJ2-7, with TRBD2 matching 7 bases. CDR3 size: 19 residues. CDR1 and CDR2 (germline): MNHEY, SMNVEV (reference sequence). V trimming: 0 bases; J trimming: 2 bases; junction bases outside the gene matches: 16. CDR3 bases: TGTGCCAGCAGTTTATCGACCCACCTACTAGCGATCGGGACCTACGAGCAGTACTTC. This gives the protein CASSLSTHLLAIGTYEQYF.

This chain uses TRBV21-1 with TRBJ2-1; the table's D call of TRBD2 was not tested on the DNA. TRBV21-1 is given as a pseudogene. The CDR3 runs to 16 residues. The CDR3 is CASSKETSGKVWEQFF. The CDR3 DNA is TGTGCCAGCAGCAAAGAGACTAGCGGGAAGGTTTGGGAGCAGTTCTTC.